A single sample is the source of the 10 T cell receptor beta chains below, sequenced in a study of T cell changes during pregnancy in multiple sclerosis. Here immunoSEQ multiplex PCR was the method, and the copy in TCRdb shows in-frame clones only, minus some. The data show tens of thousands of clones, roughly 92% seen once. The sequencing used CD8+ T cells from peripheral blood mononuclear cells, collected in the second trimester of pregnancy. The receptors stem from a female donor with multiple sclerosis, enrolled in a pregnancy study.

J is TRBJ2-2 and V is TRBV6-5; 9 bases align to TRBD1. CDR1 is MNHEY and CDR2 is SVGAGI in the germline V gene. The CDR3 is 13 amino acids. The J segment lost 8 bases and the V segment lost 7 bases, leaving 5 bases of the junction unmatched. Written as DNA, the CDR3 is TGTGCCAGCAATACAGGGGGCAAAGGGGAGCTGTTTTTT. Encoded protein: CASNTGGKGELFF.

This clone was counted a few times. DNA of the CDR3: TGCGCCAGCAGCCAAGTAGGGGAAGGTCAGCCCCAGCATTTT. It codes for CASSQVGEGQPQHF. The rearrangement uses TRBV4-1 and TRBJ1-5; possible D gene TRBD1, 5 bases. The CDR3 length is 14 residues. In germline, CDR1 is MGHRA, CDR2 YSYEKL. V was cut by 1 base and J by 6 bases, with 10 bases left in between.

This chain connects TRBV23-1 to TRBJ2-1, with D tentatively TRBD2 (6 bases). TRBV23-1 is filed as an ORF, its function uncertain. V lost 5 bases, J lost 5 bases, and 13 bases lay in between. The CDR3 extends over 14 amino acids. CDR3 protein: CASSLGGKDNEQFF. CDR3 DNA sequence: TGCGCCAGCAGTTTGGGGGGAAAGGACAATGAGCAGTTCTTC.

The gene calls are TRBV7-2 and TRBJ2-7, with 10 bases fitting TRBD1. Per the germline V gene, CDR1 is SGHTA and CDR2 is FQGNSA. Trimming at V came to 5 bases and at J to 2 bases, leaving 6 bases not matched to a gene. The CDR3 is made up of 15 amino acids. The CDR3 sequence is CASSRTGQGTYEQYF. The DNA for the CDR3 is TGTGCCAGCAGCAGAACGGGACAGGGGACCTACGAGCAGTACTTC. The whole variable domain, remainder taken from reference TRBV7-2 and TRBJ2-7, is GAGVSQSPSNKVTEKGKDVELRCDPISGHTALYWYRQSLGQGLEFLIYFQGNSAPDKSGLPSDRFSAERTGGSVSTLTIQRTQQEDSAVYLCASSRTGQGTYEQYFGPGTRLTVT.

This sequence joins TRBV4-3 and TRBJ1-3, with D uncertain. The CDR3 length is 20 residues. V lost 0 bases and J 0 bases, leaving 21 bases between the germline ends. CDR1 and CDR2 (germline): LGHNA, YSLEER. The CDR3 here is CASSQDQDIRQSSSGNTIYF. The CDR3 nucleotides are TGCGCCAGCAGCCAAGACCAGGATATTAGGCAGTCAAGCTCTGGAAACACCATATATTTT.

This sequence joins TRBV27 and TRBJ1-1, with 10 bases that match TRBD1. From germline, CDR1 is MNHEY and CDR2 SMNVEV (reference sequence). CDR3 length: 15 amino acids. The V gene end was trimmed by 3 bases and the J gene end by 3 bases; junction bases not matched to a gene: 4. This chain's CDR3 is CASSFRTGGDTEAFF. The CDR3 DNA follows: TGTGCCAGCAGTTTCAGGACAGGGGGGGACACTGAAGCTTTCTTT.

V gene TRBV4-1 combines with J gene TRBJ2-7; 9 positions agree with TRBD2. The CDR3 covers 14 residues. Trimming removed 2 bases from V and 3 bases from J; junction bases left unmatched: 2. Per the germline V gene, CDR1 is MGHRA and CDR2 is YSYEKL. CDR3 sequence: CASSQQTSGYEQYF. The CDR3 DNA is TGCGCCAGCAGCCAACAGACTAGCGGCTACGAGCAGTACTTC.

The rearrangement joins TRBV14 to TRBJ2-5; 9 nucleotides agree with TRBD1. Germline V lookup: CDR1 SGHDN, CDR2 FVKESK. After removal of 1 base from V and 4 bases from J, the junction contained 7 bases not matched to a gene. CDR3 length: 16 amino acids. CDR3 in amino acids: CASSQGPGTGRETQYF. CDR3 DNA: TGTGCCAGCAGCCAAGGGCCCGGGACAGGGCGAGAGACCCAGTACTTC.

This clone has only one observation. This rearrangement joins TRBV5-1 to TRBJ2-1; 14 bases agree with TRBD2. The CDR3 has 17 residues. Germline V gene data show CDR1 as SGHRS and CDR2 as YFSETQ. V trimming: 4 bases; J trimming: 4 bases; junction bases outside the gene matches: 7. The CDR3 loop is CASSLGTSGSSYNEQFF. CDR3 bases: TGCGCCAGCAGCCTGGGGACTAGCGGGAGTTCATACAATGAGCAGTTCTTC.

The CDR3 region has the DNA TGCGCCAGCAGTGAGTCGACCCCGGGGGACTTAAGCACAGATACGCAGTATTTT. Amino acid sequence: CASSESTPGDLSTDTQYF. The chain uses TRBV10-2 and TRBJ2-3, with D maybe TRBD2 (6 bases). Trimming took off 0 bases at V and 0 bases at J, with 16 bases between the two ends. CDR1 and CDR2 (germline): WSHSY, SAAADI. This CDR3 is built from 18 residues.